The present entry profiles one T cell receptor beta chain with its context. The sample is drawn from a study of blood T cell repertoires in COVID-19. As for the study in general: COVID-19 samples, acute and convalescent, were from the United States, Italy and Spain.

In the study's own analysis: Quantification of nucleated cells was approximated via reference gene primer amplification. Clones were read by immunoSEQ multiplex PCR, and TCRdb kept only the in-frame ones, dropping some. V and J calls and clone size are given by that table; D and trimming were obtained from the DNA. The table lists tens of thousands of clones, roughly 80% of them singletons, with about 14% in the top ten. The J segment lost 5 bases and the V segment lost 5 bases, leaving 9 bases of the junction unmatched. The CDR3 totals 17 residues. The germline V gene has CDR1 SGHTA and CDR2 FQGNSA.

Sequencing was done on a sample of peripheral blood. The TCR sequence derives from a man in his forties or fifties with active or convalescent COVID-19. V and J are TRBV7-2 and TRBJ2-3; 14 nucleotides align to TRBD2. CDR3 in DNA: TGTGCCAGCAGCCCCCGACTAGCGGGGGGGCGAGGAGATACGCAGTATTTT. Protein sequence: CASSPRLAGGRGDTQYF.